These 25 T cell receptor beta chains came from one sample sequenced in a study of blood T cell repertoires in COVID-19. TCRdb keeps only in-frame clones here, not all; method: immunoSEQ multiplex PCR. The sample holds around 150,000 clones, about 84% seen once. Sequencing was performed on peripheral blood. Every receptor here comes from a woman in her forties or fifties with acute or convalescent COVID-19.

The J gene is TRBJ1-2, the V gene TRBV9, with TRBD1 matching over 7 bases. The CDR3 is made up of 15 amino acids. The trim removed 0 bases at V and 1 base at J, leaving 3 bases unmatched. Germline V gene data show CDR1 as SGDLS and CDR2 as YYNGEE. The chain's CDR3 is CASSVGDSLNYGYTF. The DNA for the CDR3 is TGTGCCAGCAGCGTAGGGGACAGTCTTAACTATGGCTACACCTTC.

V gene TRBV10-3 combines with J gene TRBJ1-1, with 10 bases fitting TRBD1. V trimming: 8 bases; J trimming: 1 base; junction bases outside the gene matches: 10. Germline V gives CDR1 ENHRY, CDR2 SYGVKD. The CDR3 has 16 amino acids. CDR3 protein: CAIGPGQGLPNTEAFF. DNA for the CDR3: TGTGCCATCGGGCCGGGACAGGGGCTTCCGAACACTGAAGCTTTCTTT.

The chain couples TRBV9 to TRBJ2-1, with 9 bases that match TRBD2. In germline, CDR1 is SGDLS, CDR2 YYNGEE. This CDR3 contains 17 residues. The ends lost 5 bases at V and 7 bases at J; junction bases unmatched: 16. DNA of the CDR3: TGTGCCAGCAGTGCCACCCTCATGCGGGGGGGGTATAATGAGCAGTTCTTC. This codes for CASSATLMRGGYNEQFF.

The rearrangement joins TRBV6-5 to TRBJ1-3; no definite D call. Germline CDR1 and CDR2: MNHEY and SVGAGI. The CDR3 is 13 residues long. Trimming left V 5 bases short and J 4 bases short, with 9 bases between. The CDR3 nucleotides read TGTGCCAGCAGTCCCCAGGTGGGAAACACCATATATTTT. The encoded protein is CASSPQVGNTIYF.

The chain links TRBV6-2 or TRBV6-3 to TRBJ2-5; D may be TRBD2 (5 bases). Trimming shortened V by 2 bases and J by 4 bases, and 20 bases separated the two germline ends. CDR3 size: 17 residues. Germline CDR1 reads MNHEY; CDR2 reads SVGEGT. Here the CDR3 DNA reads TGTGCCAGCAGTTACGGACTTACGCCAGCGGCTCGAGAGACCCAGTACTTC. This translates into CASSYGLTPAARETQYF.

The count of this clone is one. In nucleotides, the CDR3 is TGTGCCAGCAGCTTCTCGGGGTACACTGAAGCTTTCTTT. Translating it yields CASSFSGYTEAFF. The rearrangement joins TRBV5-6 to TRBJ1-1; D gene unclear. Per the germline V gene, CDR1 is SGHDT and CDR2 is YYEEEE. V lost 2 bases, J lost 3 bases, and 8 bases lay in between. This CDR3 is built from 13 residues.

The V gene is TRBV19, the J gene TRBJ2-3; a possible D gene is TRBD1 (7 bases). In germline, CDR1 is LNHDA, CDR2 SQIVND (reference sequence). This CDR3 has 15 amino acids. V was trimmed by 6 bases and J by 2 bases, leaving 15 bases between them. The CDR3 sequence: CASSPGGPYTDTQYF. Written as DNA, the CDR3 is TGTGCCAGTAGCCCAGGGGGGCCGTACACAGATACGCAGTATTTT.

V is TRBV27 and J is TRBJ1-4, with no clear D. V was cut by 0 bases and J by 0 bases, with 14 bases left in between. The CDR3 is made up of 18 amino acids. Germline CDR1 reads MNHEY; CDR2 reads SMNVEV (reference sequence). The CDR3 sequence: CASSLSIPGVATNEKLFF. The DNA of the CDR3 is TGTGCCAGCAGTTTATCGATACCAGGTGTTGCAACTAATGAAAAACTGTTTTTT.

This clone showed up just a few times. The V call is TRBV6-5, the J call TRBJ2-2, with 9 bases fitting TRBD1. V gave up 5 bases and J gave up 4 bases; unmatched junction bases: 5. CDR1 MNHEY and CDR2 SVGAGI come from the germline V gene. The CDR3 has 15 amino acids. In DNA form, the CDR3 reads TGTGCCAGCAGTCGGACAGGGGATGTCACCGGGGAGCTGTTTTTT. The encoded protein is CASSRTGDVTGELFF.

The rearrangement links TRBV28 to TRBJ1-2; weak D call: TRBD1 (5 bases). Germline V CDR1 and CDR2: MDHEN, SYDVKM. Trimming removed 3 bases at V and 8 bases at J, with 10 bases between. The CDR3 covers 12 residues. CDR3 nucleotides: TGTGCCAGCAGTTTGGGGCAGACCGGCTACACCTTC. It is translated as CASSLGQTGYTF.

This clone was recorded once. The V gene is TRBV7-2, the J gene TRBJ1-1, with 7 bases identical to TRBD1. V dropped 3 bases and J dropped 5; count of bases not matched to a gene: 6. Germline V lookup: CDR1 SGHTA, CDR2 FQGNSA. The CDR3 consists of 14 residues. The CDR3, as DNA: TGTGCCAGCAGCTTCGAGGGGGCGGGAACTGAAGCTTTCTTT. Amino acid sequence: CASSFEGAGTEAFF.

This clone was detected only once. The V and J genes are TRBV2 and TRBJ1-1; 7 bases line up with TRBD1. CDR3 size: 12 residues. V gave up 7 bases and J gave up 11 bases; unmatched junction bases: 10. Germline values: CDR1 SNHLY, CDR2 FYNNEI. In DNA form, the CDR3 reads TGTGCCAGCACCTGGGACAGCGGATTGGCTTTCTTT. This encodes CASTWDSGLAFF.

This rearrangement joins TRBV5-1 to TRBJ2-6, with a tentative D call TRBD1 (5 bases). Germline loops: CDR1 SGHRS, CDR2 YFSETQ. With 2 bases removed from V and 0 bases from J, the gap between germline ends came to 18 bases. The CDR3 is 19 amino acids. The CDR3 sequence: CASSFAKGSEYSGANVLTF. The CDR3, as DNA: TGCGCCAGCAGCTTTGCTAAGGGGTCGGAATACTCTGGGGCCAACGTCCTGACTTTC.

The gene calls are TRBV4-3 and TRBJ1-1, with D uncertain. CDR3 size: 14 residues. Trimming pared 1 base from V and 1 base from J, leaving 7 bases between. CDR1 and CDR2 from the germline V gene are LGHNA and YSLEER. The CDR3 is CASSQGLENTEAFF. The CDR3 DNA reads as TGCGCCAGCAGCCAAGGGCTCGAGAACACTGAAGCTTTCTTT.

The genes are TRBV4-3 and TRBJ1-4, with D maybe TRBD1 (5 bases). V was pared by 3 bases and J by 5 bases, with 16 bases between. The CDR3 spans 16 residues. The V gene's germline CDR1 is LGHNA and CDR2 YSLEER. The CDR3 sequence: CASSQPTGDVNEKLFF. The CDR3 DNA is TGCGCCAGCAGCCAGCCCACGGGGGATGTGAATGAAAAACTGTTTTTT.

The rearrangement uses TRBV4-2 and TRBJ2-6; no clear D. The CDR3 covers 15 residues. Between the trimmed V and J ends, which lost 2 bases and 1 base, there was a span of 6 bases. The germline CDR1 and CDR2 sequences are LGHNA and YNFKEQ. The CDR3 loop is CASSQILSGANVLTF. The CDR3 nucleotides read TGTGCCAGCAGCCAAATACTATCTGGGGCCAACGTCCTGACTTTC.

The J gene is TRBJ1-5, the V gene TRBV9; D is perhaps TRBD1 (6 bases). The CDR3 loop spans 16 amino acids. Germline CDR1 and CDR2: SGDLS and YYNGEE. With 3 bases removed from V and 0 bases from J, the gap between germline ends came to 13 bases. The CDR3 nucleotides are TGTGCCAGCAGCGGAGGGGGACCGATTAGCAATCAGCCCCAGCATTTT. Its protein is CASSGGGPISNQPQHF.

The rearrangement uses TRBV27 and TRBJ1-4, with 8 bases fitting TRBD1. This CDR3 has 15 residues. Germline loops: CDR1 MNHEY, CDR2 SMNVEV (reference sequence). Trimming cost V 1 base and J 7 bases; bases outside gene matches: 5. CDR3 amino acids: CASSLLSGGPEKLFF. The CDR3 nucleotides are TGTGCCAGCAGTTTATTGTCAGGGGGCCCTGAAAAACTGTTTTTT.

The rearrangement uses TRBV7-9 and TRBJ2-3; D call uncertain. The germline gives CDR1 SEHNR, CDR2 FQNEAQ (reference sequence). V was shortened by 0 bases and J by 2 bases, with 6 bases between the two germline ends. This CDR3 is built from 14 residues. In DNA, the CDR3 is TGTGCCAGCAGCTTAGCAGCGATCACAGATACGCAGTATTTT. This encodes CASSLAAITDTQYF.

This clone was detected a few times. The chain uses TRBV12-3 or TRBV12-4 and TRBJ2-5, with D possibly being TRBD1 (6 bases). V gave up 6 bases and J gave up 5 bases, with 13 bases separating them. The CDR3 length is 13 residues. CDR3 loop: CASRTQGAETQYF. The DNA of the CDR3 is TGTGCCAGCAGGACACAGGGAGCGGAGACCCAGTACTTC.

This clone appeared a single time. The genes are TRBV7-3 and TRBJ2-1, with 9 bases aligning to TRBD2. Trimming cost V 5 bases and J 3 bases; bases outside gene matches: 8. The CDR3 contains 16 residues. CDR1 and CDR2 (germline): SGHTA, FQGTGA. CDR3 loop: CASSHRAGGLYNEQFF. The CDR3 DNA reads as TGTGCCAGCAGCCATAGAGCGGGGGGACTCTACAATGAGCAGTTCTTC. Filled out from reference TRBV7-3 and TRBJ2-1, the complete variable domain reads GAGVSQTPSNKVTEKGKYVELRCDPISGHTALYWYRQSLGQGPEFLIYFQGTGAADDSGLPNDRFFAVRPEGSVSTLKIQRTERGDSAVYLCASSHRAGGLYNEQFFGPGTRLTVL.

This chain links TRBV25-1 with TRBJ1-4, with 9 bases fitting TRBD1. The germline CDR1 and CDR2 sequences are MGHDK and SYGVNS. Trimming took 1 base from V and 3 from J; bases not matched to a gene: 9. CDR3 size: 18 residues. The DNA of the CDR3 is TGTGCCAGCAGTGAATCTACCGTCCGGGACAGGGCTAATGAAAAACTGTTTTTT. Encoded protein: CASSESTVRDRANEKLFF. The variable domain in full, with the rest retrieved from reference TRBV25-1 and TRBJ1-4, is EADIYQTPRYLVIGTGKKITLECSQTMGHDKMYWYQQDPGMELHLIHYSYGVNSTEKGDLSSESTVSRIRTEHFPLTLESARPSHTSQYLCASSESTVRDRANEKLFFGSGTQLSVL.

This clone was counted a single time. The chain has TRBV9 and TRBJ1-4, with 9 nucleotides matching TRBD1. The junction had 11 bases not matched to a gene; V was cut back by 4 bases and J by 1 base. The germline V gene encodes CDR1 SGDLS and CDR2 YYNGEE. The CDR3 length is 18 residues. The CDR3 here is CASSTRDRAGGTNEKLFF. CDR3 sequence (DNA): TGTGCCAGCAGCACCCGGGACAGGGCGGGTGGAACTAATGAAAAACTGTTTTTT.

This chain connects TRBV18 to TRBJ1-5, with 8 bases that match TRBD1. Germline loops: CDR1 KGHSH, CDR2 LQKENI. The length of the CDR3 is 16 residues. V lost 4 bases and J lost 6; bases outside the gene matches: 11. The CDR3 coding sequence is TGTGCCAGCTCACTGAGGACAGGGCGGGTGGGTCAGCCCCAGCATTTT. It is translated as CASSLRTGRVGQPQHF.

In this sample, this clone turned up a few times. The CDR3 DNA follows: TGTGCCAGCTCACGAGAACGGTTCTATGGCTACACCTTC. Translating it yields CASSRERFYGYTF. V gene TRBV18 combines with J gene TRBJ1-2, with unresolved D. Germline V gene data show CDR1 as KGHSH and CDR2 as LQKENI. This CDR3 spans 13 amino acids. Deletions cut 4 bases from V and 4 bases from J, with 10 bases between.